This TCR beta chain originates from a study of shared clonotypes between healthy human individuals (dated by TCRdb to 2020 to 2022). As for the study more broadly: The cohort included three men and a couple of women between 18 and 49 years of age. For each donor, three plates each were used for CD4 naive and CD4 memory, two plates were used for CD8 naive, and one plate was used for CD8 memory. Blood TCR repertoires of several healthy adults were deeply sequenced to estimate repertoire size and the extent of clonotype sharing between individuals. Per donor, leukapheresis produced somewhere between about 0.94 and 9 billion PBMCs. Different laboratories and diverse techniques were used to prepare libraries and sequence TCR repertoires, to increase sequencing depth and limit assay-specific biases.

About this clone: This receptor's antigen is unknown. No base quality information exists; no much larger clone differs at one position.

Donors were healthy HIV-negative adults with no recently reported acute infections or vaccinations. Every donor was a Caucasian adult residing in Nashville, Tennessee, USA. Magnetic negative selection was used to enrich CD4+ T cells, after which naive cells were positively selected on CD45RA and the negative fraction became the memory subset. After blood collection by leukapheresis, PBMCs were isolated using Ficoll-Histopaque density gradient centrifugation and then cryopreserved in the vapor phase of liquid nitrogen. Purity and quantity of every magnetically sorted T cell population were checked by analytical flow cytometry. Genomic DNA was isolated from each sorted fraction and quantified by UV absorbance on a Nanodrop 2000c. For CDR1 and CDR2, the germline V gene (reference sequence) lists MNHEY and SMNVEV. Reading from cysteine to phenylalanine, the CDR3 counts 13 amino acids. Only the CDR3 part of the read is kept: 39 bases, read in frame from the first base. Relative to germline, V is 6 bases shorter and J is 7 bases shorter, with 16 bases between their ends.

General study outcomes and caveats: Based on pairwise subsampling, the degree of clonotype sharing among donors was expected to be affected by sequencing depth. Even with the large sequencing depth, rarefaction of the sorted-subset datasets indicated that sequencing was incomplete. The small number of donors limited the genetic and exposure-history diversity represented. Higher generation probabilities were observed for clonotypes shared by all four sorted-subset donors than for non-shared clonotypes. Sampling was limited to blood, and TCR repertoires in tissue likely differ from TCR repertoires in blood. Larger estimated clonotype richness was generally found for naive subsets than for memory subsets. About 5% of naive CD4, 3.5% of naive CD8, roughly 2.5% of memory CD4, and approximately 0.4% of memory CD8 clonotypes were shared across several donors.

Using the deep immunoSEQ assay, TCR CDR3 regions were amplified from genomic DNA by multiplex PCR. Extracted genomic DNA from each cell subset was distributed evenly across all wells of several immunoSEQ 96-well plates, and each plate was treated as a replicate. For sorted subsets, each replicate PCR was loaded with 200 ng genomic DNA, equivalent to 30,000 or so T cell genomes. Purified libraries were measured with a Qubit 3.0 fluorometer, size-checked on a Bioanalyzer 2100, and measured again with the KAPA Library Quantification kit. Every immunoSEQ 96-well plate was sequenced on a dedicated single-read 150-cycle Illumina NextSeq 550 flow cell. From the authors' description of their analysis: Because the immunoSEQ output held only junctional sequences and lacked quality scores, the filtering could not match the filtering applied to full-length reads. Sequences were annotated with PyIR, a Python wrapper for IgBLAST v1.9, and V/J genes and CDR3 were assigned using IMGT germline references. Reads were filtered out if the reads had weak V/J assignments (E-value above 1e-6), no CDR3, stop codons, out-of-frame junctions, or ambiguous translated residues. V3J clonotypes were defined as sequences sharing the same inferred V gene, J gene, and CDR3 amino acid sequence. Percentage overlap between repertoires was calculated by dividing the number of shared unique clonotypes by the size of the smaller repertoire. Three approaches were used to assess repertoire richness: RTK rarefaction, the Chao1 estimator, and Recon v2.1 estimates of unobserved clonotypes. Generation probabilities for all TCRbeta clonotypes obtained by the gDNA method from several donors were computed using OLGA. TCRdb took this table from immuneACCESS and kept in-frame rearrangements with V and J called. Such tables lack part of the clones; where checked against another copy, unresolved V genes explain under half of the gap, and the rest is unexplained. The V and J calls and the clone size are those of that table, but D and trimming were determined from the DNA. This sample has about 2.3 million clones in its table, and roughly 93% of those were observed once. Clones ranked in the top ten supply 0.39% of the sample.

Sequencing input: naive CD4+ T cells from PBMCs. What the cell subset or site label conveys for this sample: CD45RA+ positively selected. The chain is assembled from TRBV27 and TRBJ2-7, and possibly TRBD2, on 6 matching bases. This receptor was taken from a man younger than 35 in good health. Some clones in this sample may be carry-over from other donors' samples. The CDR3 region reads CASRRGPRWEQYF. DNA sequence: TGTGCCAGCAGGCGGGGTCCGCGGTGGGAGCAGTACTTC.